These 24 T cell receptor beta chains were all obtained from the same sample, sequenced in a study of T cell repertoires in cytomegalovirus infection. MiXCR was run by TCRdb on the reads, yielding one entry per CDR3 protein. The table has about 230,000 distinct CDR3 sequences, about 5.9% seen once; the top ten hold around 6.5%. The specimen was PBMCs. The receptors come from a human donor in good health (CMV status not recorded). Some clones in this sample may be carry-over from other donors' samples.

This clonotype was seen only a few times. The chain joins TRBV2 to TRBJ2-1; 13 positions agree with TRBD2. Germline lookup yields CDR1 SNHLY and CDR2 FYNNEI. The CDR3 is 17 amino acids. The V gene end was trimmed by 3 bases and the J gene end by 7 bases; junction bases not matched to a gene: 9. CDR3 residues: CASSDRTSGGRTNEQFF. The CDR3 coding sequence is TGTGCCAGCAGTGACCGGACTAGCGGGGGCCGGACTAATGAGCAGTTCTTC.

This clonotype was detected many times. V is TRBV7-2 and J is TRBJ1-4; possibly TRBD1 for D (6 bases). Germline V gene lookup returns CDR1 SGHTA and CDR2 FQGNSA. The V gene lost 2 bases and the J gene lost 8 bases, with 18 bases spanning the gap. This CDR3 spans 16 amino acids. This CDR3 reads CASSLYADRRREKLFF. CDR3 nucleotide sequence: TGTGCCAGCAGCTTATACGCAGACAGGCGGCGGGAAAAACTGTTTTTT.

This clonotype was recorded many times. The gene calls are TRBV7-6 and TRBJ2-7, with 7 bases fitting TRBD1. This CDR3 is built from 12 residues. Trimming removed 4 bases from V and 7 bases from J; junction bases left unmatched: 4. Germline V gene sequence: CDR1 SGHVS, CDR2 FNYEAQ. The CDR3 region is CASSSPGGEQYF. CDR3 nucleotides: TGTGCCAGCAGCTCCCCAGGGGGAGAGCAGTACTTC.

This clonotype was counted ten times or more. The V gene is TRBV12-3 or TRBV12-4, the J gene TRBJ2-1; the match to TRBD2 covers 7 bases. Trimming cost V 1 base and J 5 bases; bases outside gene matches: 5. CDR3 length: 15 residues. DNA for the CDR3: TGTGCCAGCAGTTTAGAACCGGGGGGTAACAATGAGCAGTTCTTC. It encodes CASSLEPGGNNEQFF.

This clonotype was counted ten times or more. The chain couples TRBV7-2 to TRBJ2-2; D remains ambiguous. The CDR3 spans 15 residues. CDR1 is SGHTA and CDR2 is FQGNSA in the germline V gene. Trimming took off 3 bases at V and 7 bases at J, with 15 bases between the two ends. The CDR3 sequence is CASSFRDLAIGELFF. The CDR3, as DNA: TGTGCCAGCAGCTTCCGAGATTTGGCAATCGGGGAGCTGTTTTTT.

The CDR3 spells CASSERGRLWGYTF. DNA of the CDR3: TGTGCCAGCAGTGAAAGGGGCCGTCTATGGGGCTACACCTTC. The chain uses TRBV25-1 and TRBJ1-2; perhaps TRBD1 as D (5 bases). CDR1 and CDR2 from the germline V gene are MGHDK and SYGVNS. The CDR3 runs to 14 residues. Trimming removed 2 bases at V and 8 bases at J, with 15 bases between.

This clonotype was seen at least ten times. The rearrangement links TRBV11-3 to TRBJ2-4; 7 bases are shared with TRBD1. Germline V gene data show CDR1 as SGHNT and CDR2 as YENEEA. Trimming removed 5 bases from V and 0 bases from J; junction bases left unmatched: 10. This CDR3 has 17 amino acids. The CDR3 nucleotides are TGTGCCAGCAGCCCGAGACAGGGCCTTCTAGCCAAAAACATTCAGTACTTC. This codes for CASSPRQGLLAKNIQYF.

At least ten counts were recorded for this clonotype. The chain joins TRBV29-1 to TRBJ2-3; 10 bases match TRBD1. This CDR3 has 15 residues. CDR1 and CDR2 (germline): SQVTM, ANQGSEA. The V gene end was trimmed by 4 bases and the J gene end by 0 bases; junction bases not matched to a gene: 4. CDR3 bases: TGCAGCGTTGGGACAGGGGGTAAGAGCACAGATACGCAGTATTTT. It is translated as CSVGTGGKSTDTQYF.

There are many counts of this clonotype. The rearrangement uses TRBV5-6 and TRBJ2-1; 8 nucleotides line up with TRBD1. V dropped 4 bases and J dropped 9; count of bases not matched to a gene: 24. CDR3 size: 19 residues. Germline V gene sequence: CDR1 SGHDT, CDR2 YYEEEE. CDR3: CASSPGKTTGGHFRGEQFF. The DNA for the CDR3 is TGTGCCAGCAGCCCGGGGAAGACTACAGGGGGACACTTTCGGGGTGAGCAGTTCTTC.

This clonotype was observed many times. The chain uses TRBV6-5 and TRBJ1-2; D is undetermined. Trimming removed 5 bases at V and 4 bases at J, with 11 bases between. This CDR3 has 13 residues. Germline assignment: CDR1 MNHEY and CDR2 SVGAGI. The CDR3 reads CASSRTPAYGYTF. The CDR3 DNA is TGTGCCAGCAGTCGGACTCCTGCCTATGGCTACACCTTC.

This clonotype was recorded at least ten times. This chain uses TRBV4-1 with TRBJ2-7; perhaps D is TRBD1 or TRBD2 (5 bases each). Germline CDR1 MGHRA, CDR2 YSYEKL. The CDR3 length is 14 residues. V was trimmed by 0 bases and J by 7 bases, leaving 13 bases between them. The CDR3 protein is CASSQDHGTREQYF. The CDR3 DNA reads as TGCGCCAGCAGCCAAGATCACGGGACGCGAGAGCAGTACTTC.

This clonotype has a count of ten or more. This sequence joins TRBV12-3 or TRBV12-4 and TRBJ2-1; D unclear. The V and J ends lost 2 bases and 8 bases respectively, with 7 bases between them. This CDR3 spans 12 amino acids. CDR3 in amino acids: CASSLIRDEQFF. The DNA for the CDR3 is TGTGCCAGCAGTTTAATTAGGGATGAGCAGTTCTTC.

The CDR3 protein is CASSSPTSGVYNEQFF. CDR3 nucleotide sequence: TGTGCCAGCAGTTCCCCGACTAGCGGGGTCTACAATGAGCAGTTCTTC. The gene calls are TRBV28 and TRBJ2-1, with 11 bases matching TRBD2. V shed 4 bases, J shed 3 bases, and the junction held 5 bases outside the gene matches. The CDR3 length is 16 residues. CDR1 is MDHEN, CDR2 SYDVKM, per germline.

Only a few counts were recorded for this clonotype. The chain combines TRBV29-1 with TRBJ2-1; D call uncertain. Trimming cost V 7 bases and J 7 bases, with 14 bases left between them. The CDR3 runs to 12 residues. Looked up from germline, CDR1 is SQVTM and CDR2 is ANQGSEA. CDR3 DNA sequence: TGCAGCGCTGGGATCTGGGGTAATGAGCAGTTCTTC. Translation: CSAGIWGNEQFF.

There are many counts of this clonotype. This chain uses TRBV7-2 with TRBJ2-7, with D maybe TRBD2 (5 bases). V lost 1 base and J lost 3, with 13 bases in between. The CDR3 extends over 15 amino acids. In germline, CDR1 is SGHTA, CDR2 FQGNSA. The CDR3 loop is CASSLERAGGYEQYF. CDR3 nucleotide sequence: TGTGCCAGCAGCTTAGAGAGGGCAGGAGGCTACGAGCAGTACTTC. Complete variable domain (other parts from reference TRBV7-2 and TRBJ2-7): GAGVSQSPSNKVTEKGKDVELRCDPISGHTALYWYRQSLGQGLEFLIYFQGNSAPDKSGLPSDRFSAERTGGSVSTLTIQRTQQEDSAVYLCASSLERAGGYEQYFGPGTRLTVT.

Many counts were recorded for this clonotype. The rearrangement uses TRBV7-2 and TRBJ2-2, with 10 bases fitting TRBD1. The CDR3 has 15 residues. Germline lookup yields CDR1 SGHTA and CDR2 FQGNSA. V lost 5 bases to trimming and J lost 6 bases; unmatched junction nucleotides: 6. The CDR3, as DNA: TGTGCCAGCAGCCTAGGGGACAGGGGTGCCGGGGAGCTGTTTTTT. As protein: CASSLGDRGAGELFF.

This chain joins TRBV20-1 and TRBJ1-2; 7 bases align to TRBD1. Trimming cost V 5 bases and J 7 bases; bases outside gene matches: 7. The CDR3 spans 12 residues. Germline CDR1 is DFQATT and CDR2 is SNEGSKA (reference sequence). For the CDR3, the DNA is TGCAGTGCTCTGGACAGGCTCCCTGGCTACACCTTC. Amino acids: CSALDRLPGYTF.

This clonotype turned up a few times. CDR3 sequence reads: CSARGVNTGELFF. CDR3 nucleotide sequence: TGCAGTGCTAGGGGAGTTAACACCGGGGAGCTGTTTTTT. V gene TRBV20-1 combines with J gene TRBJ2-2; tentatively, D is TRBD2 (5 bases). The V gene lost 3 bases and the J gene lost 2 bases, with 7 bases spanning the gap. CDR1 is DFQATT and CDR2 is SNEGSKA in the germline V gene (reference sequence). CDR3 length equals 13 residues.

In its sample, this clonotype was seen many times. This sequence joins TRBV28 and TRBJ2-1, with D possibly matching TRBD1 (6 bases). The V and J ends lost 1 base and 0 bases respectively, with 28 bases between them. The germline V gene has CDR1 MDHEN and CDR2 SYDVKM. This CDR3 has 22 amino acids. CDR3 amino acids: CASSLSNAHWTFRGGSYNEQFF. The CDR3 DNA reads as TGTGCCAGCAGTTTATCGAACGCGCATTGGACGTTTAGAGGGGGCTCCTACAATGAGCAGTTCTTC.

This chain connects TRBV5-6 to TRBJ1-5; the D gene is possibly TRBD1 (6 bases). This CDR3 contains 15 residues. The V and J ends lost 4 bases and 2 bases respectively, with 13 bases between them. The germline CDR1 and CDR2 sequences are SGHDT and YYEEEE. The CDR3 sequence is CASSTQGIGNQPQHF. The CDR3 DNA follows: TGTGCCAGCAGCACCCAGGGGATAGGCAATCAGCCCCAGCATTTT.

This clonotype was recorded many times. This chain links TRBV6-2 or TRBV6-3 with TRBJ2-1; weak D call: TRBD1 (6 bases). Trimming took 2 bases from V and 3 from J, leaving 20 bases between them. The CDR3 runs to 18 residues. CDR1 and CDR2 (germline): MNHEY, SVGEGT. CDR3 sequence reads: CASSYNRESTRFYNEQFF. As DNA, the CDR3 is TGTGCCAGCAGTTACAACAGGGAGAGTACGAGATTCTACAATGAGCAGTTCTTC.

This clonotype occurred many times. The genes are TRBV11-2 and TRBJ1-5; a weak D match, TRBD1 (5 bases). The CDR3 is 15 amino acids. Germline values: CDR1 SGHAT, CDR2 FQNNGV. Trimming stripped 1 base from V and 1 base from J, with 8 bases between. CDR3 region: CASSLAQGSNQPQHF. The CDR3, as DNA: TGTGCCAGCAGCTTAGCGCAGGGAAGCAATCAGCCCCAGCATTTT.

This clonotype was recorded at least ten times. The V call is TRBV11-2, the J call TRBJ1-1; TRBD1 matches 7 bases. V shed 3 bases, J shed 4 bases, and the junction held 5 bases outside the gene matches. The CDR3 contains 14 residues. Germline CDR1 SGHAT, CDR2 FQNNGV. For the CDR3, the DNA is TGTGCCAGCAGCTTGACAGGGAAGATCACTGAAGCTTTCTTT. Residues: CASSLTGKITEAFF. Full variable domain (missing parts from reference TRBV11-2 and TRBJ1-1): EAGVAQSPRYKIIEKRQSVAFWCNPISGHATLYWYQQILGQGPKLLIQFQNNGVVDDSQLPKDRFSAERLKGVDSTLKIQPAKLEDSAVYLCASSLTGKITEAFFGQGTRLTVV.

This clonotype was observed at least ten times. V gene TRBV28 combines with J gene TRBJ1-2; D gene unclear. The germline V gene has CDR1 MDHEN and CDR2 SYDVKM. The CDR3 totals 13 residues. V was pared by 1 base and J by 4 bases, with 7 bases between. The CDR3 coding sequence is TGTGCCAGCAGTTTATTAGGGTCCTATGGCTACACCTTC. Its translation: CASSLLGSYGYTF.